Each of the 10 T cell receptor beta chains below was sequenced from the same sample in a study of shared clonotypes between healthy human individuals. Assay used: immunoSEQ multiplex PCR; TCRdb lists only in-frame clones, some missing. This table has around 83,000 clones, roughly two thirds appearing once. Sequencing used memory CD8+ T cells sorted from blood. Indicated subset: CD45RO+ cells pooled with CCR7-negative TemRA cells. The receptors stem from a man between 25 and 39 years old in good health.

This sequence joins TRBV14 and TRBJ2-7, with 9 bases matching TRBD2. Germline trimming cut 4 bases from V and 2 bases from J; bases unmatched to any gene: 6. This CDR3 region has 15 residues. In germline, CDR1 is SGHDN, CDR2 FVKESK. The CDR3 is CASSLGLAPTYEQYF. CDR3 nucleotides: TGTGCCAGCAGCCTAGGACTAGCGCCAACCTACGAGCAGTACTTC. The variable domain in full, completed from reference TRBV14 and TRBJ2-7, reads EAGVTQFPSHSVIEKGQTVTLRCDPISGHDNLYWYRRVMGKEIKFLLHFVKESKQDESGMPNNRFLAERTGGTYSTLKVQPAELEDSGVYFCASSLGLAPTYEQYFGPGTRLTVT.

This clone was observed a few times. The chain recombines TRBV27 with TRBJ2-1; D possibly corresponds to TRBD1 (5 bases). Germline CDR1 and CDR2: MNHEY and SMNVEV (reference sequence). The CDR3 loop spans 13 amino acids. V lost 6 bases, J lost 7 bases, and 13 bases lay in between. This CDR3 reads CASSQGAGNEQFF. DNA for the CDR3: TGTGCCAGCAGCCAAGGGGCCGGGAATGAGCAGTTCTTC.

This clone qualifies as medium-sized. The CDR3 sequence: CASSPLGRGGNEQFF. For the CDR3, the DNA is TGTGCCAGCAGTCCGCTAGGACGGGGGGGCAATGAGCAGTTCTTC. The rearrangement links TRBV2 to TRBJ2-1; 8 nucleotides agree with TRBD2. Germline CDR1 and CDR2: SNHLY and FYNNEI. This CDR3 contains 15 residues. V lost 5 bases to trimming and J lost 6 bases; unmatched junction nucleotides: 9. Looking up the rest from reference TRBV2 and TRBJ2-1 gives the full variable domain: EPEVTQTPSHQVTQMGQEVILRCVPISNHLYFYWYRQILGQKVEFLVSFYNNEISEKSEIFDDQFSVERPDGSNFTLKIRSTKLEDSAMYFCASSPLGRGGNEQFFGPGTRLTVL.

This sequence joins TRBV29-1 and TRBJ2-7; 9 bases agree with TRBD1. The CDR3 is made up of 14 amino acids. The V gene's germline CDR1 is SQVTM and CDR2 ANQGSEA. The V and J ends lost 4 bases and 7 bases, in that order; junction bases with no gene match: 11. The CDR3 protein is CSVVEQGARGEQYF. The CDR3 bases are TGCAGCGTTGTTGAACAGGGGGCAAGGGGAGAGCAGTACTTC.

CDR3 protein: CASRPLAVGTDTQYF. CDR3 sequence (DNA): TGTGCCAGCAGACCACTAGCGGTGGGGACGGATACGCAGTATTTT. The chain recombines TRBV7-4 with TRBJ2-3; 8 bases fit TRBD2. The V gene end was trimmed by 6 bases and the J gene end by 6 bases; junction bases not matched to a gene: 11. CDR1 and CDR2 from the germline V gene are SGHVT and SQSDAQ. This CDR3 comprises 15 residues.

This chain joins TRBV19 and TRBJ2-7; 9 bases match TRBD2. CDR1 is LNHDA and CDR2 is SQIVND in the germline V gene (reference sequence). This CDR3 has 15 amino acids. V trimming: 6 bases; J trimming: 3 bases; junction bases outside the gene matches: 9. The CDR3 DNA sequence: TGTGCCAGTAGCCGGGGCCAGCGGGGGGACTACGAGCAGTACTTC. It yields the protein CASSRGQRGDYEQYF.

This chain connects TRBV9 to TRBJ1-4; D gene uncertain. Germline CDR1 SGDLS, CDR2 YYNGEE. The CDR3 is 14 amino acids. Trimming took off 0 bases at V and 0 bases at J, with 3 bases between the two ends. CDR3 nucleotides: TGTGCCAGCAGCGTAGATCCAACTAATGAAAAACTGTTTTTT. Amino acid sequence: CASSVDPTNEKLFF.

The chain joins TRBV4-2 to TRBJ1-1; a weak D match, TRBD1 (5 bases). V was pared by 0 bases and J by 4 bases, with 15 bases between. CDR1 and CDR2 (germline): LGHNA, YNFKEQ. The CDR3 is made up of 16 amino acids. CDR3 loop: CASSQDLGQGGTEAFF. The DNA of the CDR3 is TGTGCCAGCAGCCAAGATCTGGGGCAGGGCGGCACTGAAGCTTTCTTT.

The V gene is TRBV18, the J gene TRBJ2-6, with D unclear. Germline V gene sequence: CDR1 KGHSH, CDR2 LQKENI. The length of the CDR3 is 15 residues. Trimming removed 5 bases at V and 0 bases at J, with 8 bases between. The CDR3 sequence is CASSDRSSGANVLTF. CDR3 DNA: TGTGCCAGCTCAGATCGGAGCTCTGGGGCCAACGTCCTGACTTTC.

J is TRBJ2-7 and V is TRBV5-1, with 9 bases that match TRBD1. Germline V gene data show CDR1 as SGHRS and CDR2 as YFSETQ. J was trimmed by 2 bases and V by 4 bases; bases with no gene match: 7. The CDR3 is made up of 15 amino acids. CDR3 region: CASSPDRGFTYEQYF. In DNA form, the CDR3 reads TGCGCCAGCAGCCCGGACAGGGGATTCACCTACGAGCAGTACTTC.